Listed below are T cell receptor beta chains from one sample, sequenced in a study of metastatic and nonmetastatic thyroid tumors. MiXCR reprocessed the PCR reads for TCRdb. The sample lists around 26,000 clones, 10% to 15% occurring once. The sequenced material came from blood. The receptors here all came from a female donor with papillary thyroid cancer or a benign thyroid nodule (not recorded which). Some clones in this sample may be carry-over from other donors' samples. CDR3s include the opening cysteine and the closing phenylalanine or tryptophan. A D gene is named only where the DNA matches it firmly. Clone size is given for some rows only: seen once, a few or many times, or a class if the clone is expanded.

clone size	D gene	V gene	J gene	CDR3 DNA	CDR3 protein
many	TRBD1	TRBV6-6	TRBJ1-5	TGTGCCAGCAGTTACAACGGCAGGGGGCAGCCCCAGCATTTT	CASSYNGRGQPQHF
few	TRBD2	TRBV28	TRBJ2-7	TGTGCCAGCAGTCCTAGCGGGCCCTACGAGCAGTACTTC	CASSPSGPYEQYF
many	NA	TRBV27	TRBJ1-5	TGTGCCAGCGGCAGTCGCGGGGCAGGTGGGCCCCAGCATTTT	CASGSRGAGGPQHF
many	NA	TRBV5-1	TRBJ2-3	TGCGCCAGCAGCGGAGGACTACCTCTCACAGATACGCAGTATTTT	CASSGGLPLTDTQYF
many	TRBD2	TRBV11-3	TRBJ2-2	TGTGCCAGCAGCTTAAGCGGGGACACCGGGGAGCTGTTTTTT	CASSLSGDTGELFF
many	NA	TRBV11-3	TRBJ1-2	TGTGCCAGCAGCTTATATTCAGGGCTCGGCTACACCTTC	CASSLYSGLGYTF
many	TRBD2	TRBV27	TRBJ2-5	TGTGCCAGCAGTTCCACTAGCGCCCAAGAGACCCAGTACTTC	CASSSTSAQETQYF
many	NA	TRBV28	TRBJ1-1	TGTGCCAGCACCCTGGGGAGTAAGCTCACTGAAGCTTTCTTT	CASTLGSKLTEAFF
many	NA	TRBV20-1	TRBJ1-5	TGCAGTGCTATACAGGGCAATCAGCCCCAGCATTTT	CSAIQGNQPQHF
many	TRBD1	TRBV9	TRBJ2-7	TGTGCCAGCAGCGTAGGAACAGGGGGTTCCTACGAGCAGTACTTC	CASSVGTGGSYEQYF
many	NA	TRBV2	TRBJ2-5	TGTGCCAGCACATGGGGGCAGGCAATGGAGACCCAGTACTTC	CASTWGQAMETQYF
many	NA	TRBV10-2	TRBJ1-6	TGCGCCAGCAGCCCGGGGGGGCGAGCCCCCCTCCACTTT	CASSPGGRAPLHF
many	TRBD1	TRBV9	TRBJ2-1	TGTGCCAGCAGCGTAGGGACAGGGCTTTCGGTTTTTGACGATGAGCAGTTCTTC	CASSVGTGLSVFDDEQFF
medium-sized	TRBD2	TRBV27	TRBJ2-7	TGTGCCAGCAGTTTAGCTAGCGGGGCTCCCTACGAGCAGTACTTC	CASSLASGAPYEQYF
NA	NA	TRBV20-1	TRBJ1-2	TGCAGTGCTGGGGGCGGAGGTCAGGACTACACCTTC	CSAGGGGQDYTF
many	NA	TRBV4-1	TRBJ1-1	TGCGCCAGCAGCCGCCTCGGCCCGAACACTGAAGCTTTCTTT	CASSRLGPNTEAFF
NA	NA	TRBV9	TRBJ2-7	TGTGCCAGCAGCGTAGCCCCGGCGGGCGAGCAGTACTTC	CASSVAPAGEQYF
many	TRBD1	TRBV9	TRBJ1-2	TGTGCCAGCAGCGTAGGACAGGGGGATCTTGGCTACACCTTC	CASSVGQGDLGYTF
few	TRBD1	TRBV27	TRBJ1-6	TGTGCCAGCAGTATCGGGACAGGATCCCCCGCTTCACCCCTCCACTTT	CASSIGTGSPASPLHF
many	NA	TRBV7-2	TRBJ2-3	TGTGCCAGCAGCCCTCGTTTAGGAGATACGCAGTATTTT	CASSPRLGDTQYF
many	NA	TRBV9	TRBJ2-6	TGTGCCAGCAGCGGAGGGGCCAACGTCCTGACTTTC	CASSGGANVLTF
many	NA	TRBV27	TRBJ2-2	TGTGCCAGCAGTTTGCTAGGCCCGAACACCGGGGAGCTGTTTTTT	CASSLLGPNTGELFF
NA	NA	TRBV7-2	TRBJ2-7	TGTGCCAGCAGCTCCCCAGGGGGGCACTACTTC	CASSSPGGHYF
many	NA	TRBV7-7	TRBJ1-4	TGTGCCAGCAGCGTTCAGGGCGGTGAAAAACTGTTTTTT	CASSVQGGEKLFF
many	NA	TRBV12-3/TRBV12-4	TRBJ1-4	TGTGCCAGCAGCTCCCCTGGAAGTTTGTTTGAAAAACTGTTTTTT	CASSSPGSLFEKLFF
many	NA	TRBV12-3/TRBV12-4	TRBJ1-2	TGTGCCAGCAGTTCCGCCGGGGCCTTCTATGGCTACACCTTC	CASSSAGAFYGYTF
few	NA	TRBV6-2/TRBV6-3	TRBJ2-7	TGTGCCAGCAGTTACTCCGGGACCAAAGGCCTCTACGAGCAGTACTTC	CASSYSGTKGLYEQYF
few	NA	TRBV6-1	TRBJ2-1	TGTGCCAGCAGTGGAGTACGGGATGATCAGTTCTTC	CASSGVRDDQFF
many	TRBD2	TRBV9	TRBJ2-7	TGTGCCAGCAGCGGGGGACTAGCGGAAACCTACGAGCAGTACTTC	CASSGGLAETYEQYF
medium-sized	TRBD2	TRBV5-1	TRBJ2-7	TGCGCCAGCAGCTCCCCTAACGGGACTAGCGGGAGTTGGTCCTACGAGCAGTACTTC	CASSSPNGTSGSWSYEQYF
many	NA	TRBV10-3	TRBJ2-1	TGTGCCATCAGTGAGTTGTTACAGGGAGTACCGTTCTTC	CAISELLQGVPFF
many	TRBD1	TRBV18	TRBJ1-1	TGTGCCAGCTCGGAAACAGGGGCGAACACTGAAGCTTTCTTT	CASSETGANTEAFF
many	NA	TRBV20-1	TRBJ2-4	TGCAGTGCAGAGGGTACAAACATTCAGTACTTC	CSAEGTNIQYF
many	NA	TRBV3-1	TRBJ1-5	TGTGCCAGCAGCCAGACAGGCAATCAGCCCCAGCATTTT	CASSQTGNQPQHF
many	TRBD2	TRBV28	TRBJ2-2	TGTGCCGCCGGGAGGGCCCCCGGGGAGCTGTTTTTT	CAAGRAPGELFF
few	TRBD2	TRBV28	TRBJ2-1	TGTGCCAGCAGTTTGGAGTTTGCGGGAGCTATAGTGGGGGGCAATGAGCAGTTCTTC	CASSLEFAGAIVGGNEQFF
many	NA	TRBV3-1	TRBJ2-7	TGTGCCAGCAGCCAAGTTCGGTCCTACGAGCAGTACTTC	CASSQVRSYEQYF
few	TRBD1	TRBV6-1	TRBJ1-1	TGTGCCAGCAGGACCGGGACAGGGGGGACTGAAGCTTTCTTT	CASRTGTGGTEAFF